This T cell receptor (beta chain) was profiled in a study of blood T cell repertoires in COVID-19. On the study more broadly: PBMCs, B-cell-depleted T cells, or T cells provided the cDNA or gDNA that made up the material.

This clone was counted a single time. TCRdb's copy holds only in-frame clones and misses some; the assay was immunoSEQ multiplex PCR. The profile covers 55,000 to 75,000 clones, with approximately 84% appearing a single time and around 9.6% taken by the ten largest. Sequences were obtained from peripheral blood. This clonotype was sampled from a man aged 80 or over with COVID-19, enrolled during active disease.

The CDR3 DNA sequence: TGTGCCAGCAGCCCGGGACAGCCTTGGAGCAATCAGCCCCAGCATTTT. Translating gives CASSPGQPWSNQPQHF. The chain couples TRBV21-1 to TRBJ1-5; the D segment call TRBD1 is taken from the table without a DNA check. TRBV21-1 is designated a pseudogene. CDR3 length equals 16 residues.